A selection of T cell receptor beta chains follows, all from one sample in a study of vaccination effects on CD4 cells after COVID-19. These receptors are not linked to any known antigen. Produced via immunoSEQ multiplex PCR; TCRdb's table is partial and in-frame only. The sample includes approximately 70,000 clones, about four fifths of them seen just once. Here the sequenced sample was CD4+ T cells from PBMCs cultured with HCoV-NL63 spike peptides, taken before COVID-19 vaccination. These receptors were obtained from a human donor who received a COVID-19 vaccine. CDR3s include the opening cysteine and the closing phenylalanine or tryptophan. D genes are given only for firm matches. Clone size is stated in some rows and not others, as once, few, many or a class when expanded.

length,size,J,V,D,CDR3,DNA
14,NA,TRBJ1-2,TRBV28,TRBD1,CASRTGSPNYGYTF,TGTGCCAGCAGGACAGGGAGCCCAAACTATGGCTACACCTTC
13,once,TRBJ1-1,TRBV2,NA,CASSFGLNTEAFF,TGTGCCAGCAGTTTCGGACTGAACACTGAAGCTTTCTTT
14,NA,TRBJ1-3,TRBV7-9,NA,CASSPGHSGNTIYF,TGTGCCAGCAGCCCCGGACATTCTGGAAACACCATATATTTT
14,NA,TRBJ1-6,TRBV5-8,NA,CASFSRGSSSPLHF,TGTGCCAGCTTCTCAAGGGGAAGTTCTTCACCCCTCCACTTT
15,NA,TRBJ2-2,TRBV30,NA,CAWSKGDLNTGELFF,TGTGCCTGGAGTAAAGGGGACCTGAACACCGGGGAGCTGTTTTTT
14,NA,TRBJ2-5,TRBV10-2,TRBD2,CASTWTSGDETQYF,TGCGCCAGCACCTGGACTAGCGGGGATGAGACCCAGTACTTC
12,NA,TRBJ2-2,TRBV11-3,NA,CASSLVAGELFF,TGTGCCAGCAGCTTAGTGGCCGGGGAGCTGTTTTTT
10,NA,TRBJ1-3,TRBV5-6,NA,CASRGNTIYF,TGTGCCAGCAGGGGAAACACCATATATTTT
13,NA,TRBJ2-1,TRBV3-1/TRBV3-2,TRBD2,CASSQSLGSGEFF,TGTGCCAGCAGCCAATCTCTGGGTAGCGGGGAGTTCTTC
14,few,TRBJ1-4,TRBV19,NA,CASTTPRTNEKLFF,TGTGCCAGTACGACGCCTAGAACTAATGAAAAACTGTTTTTT
15,NA,TRBJ1-6,TRBV2,NA,CASSDQGPDNSPLHF,TGTGCCAGCAGTGACCAGGGGCCAGACAATTCACCCCTCCACTTT
13,few,TRBJ2-3,TRBV4-1,TRBD1,CASSQGQGYTQYF,TGCGCCAGCAGCCAAGGACAGGGGTATACGCAGTATTTT
17,once,TRBJ1-6,TRBV6-1,TRBD1,CASSEERWSGGTSPLHF,TGTGCCAGCAGTGAAGAGAGGTGGTCAGGGGGCACTTCACCCCTCCACTTT
14,few,TRBJ1-4,TRBV18,NA,CASSRAQWNEKLFF,TGTGCCAGCTCACGGGCACAGTGGAATGAAAAACTGTTTTTT
16,few,TRBJ2-2,TRBV7-9,NA,CASSLWSGVNTGELFF,TGTGCCAGCAGCTTATGGAGCGGAGTGAACACCGGGGAGCTGTTTTTT
14,NA,TRBJ2-5,TRBV29-1,TRBD1,CSVERDRGWETQYF,TGCAGCGTAGAGAGGGACAGGGGATGGGAGACCCAGTACTTC
16,NA,TRBJ2-3,TRBV5-6,NA,CASSFWGAIGTDTQYF,TGTGCCAGCAGCTTTTGGGGGGCTATCGGCACAGATACGCAGTATTTT
14,NA,TRBJ1-2,TRBV7-2,NA,CASSLAAGNYGYTF,TGTGCCAGCAGCTTAGCCGCAGGAAACTATGGCTACACCTTC
15,NA,TRBJ1-1,TRBV7-2,TRBD1,CASSLGTGWGTEAFF,TGTGCCAGCAGCTTAGGGACAGGGTGGGGCACTGAAGCTTTCTTT
12,NA,TRBJ2-5,TRBV12-3/TRBV12-4,NA,CASSRTQETQYF,TGTGCCAGCAGTCGAACCCAAGAGACCCAGTACTTC
14,many,TRBJ2-3,TRBV6-2/TRBV6-3,NA,CASSYALYTDTQYF,TGTGCCAGCAGTTACGCCCTTTACACAGATACGCAGTATTTT
12,NA,TRBJ1-2,TRBV2,NA,CASRQTGYGYTF,TGTGCCAGCAGGCAAACAGGCTATGGCTACACCTTC
15,few,TRBJ1-1,TRBV3-1/TRBV3-2,NA,CASSPTARKYTEAFF,TGTGCCAGCAGCCCAACAGCCAGGAAATACACTGAAGCTTTCTTT
12,once,TRBJ2-3,TRBV30,NA,CAWKSPTDTQYF,TGTGCCTGGAAGAGCCCCACAGATACGCAGTATTTT
16,NA,TRBJ2-2,TRBV5-1,NA,CASSLVAGRGTGELFF,TGCGCCAGCAGCTTGGTGGCAGGGAGGGGGACCGGGGAGCTGTTTTTT
15,NA,TRBJ1-2,TRBV24-1,NA,CATSDAGYGNYGYTF,TGTGCCACCAGTGATGCGGGATACGGCAACTATGGCTACACCTTC
16,once,TRBJ1-6,TRBV5-1,NA,CASSSAEISYNSPLHF,TGCGCCAGCAGCTCCGCAGAAATCTCCTATAATTCACCCCTCCACTTT
15,NA,TRBJ1-1,TRBV25-1,NA,CASSESGSMNTEAFF,TGTGCCAGCAGTGAATCGGGCTCTATGAACACTGAAGCTTTCTTT
14,NA,TRBJ1-2,TRBV7-2,NA,CASSLSAGNYGYTF,TGTGCCAGCAGCTTATCGGCGGGCAACTATGGCTACACCTTC
16,NA,TRBJ2-5,TRBV18,TRBD1,CASSPMGQDPRETQYF,TGTGCCAGCTCACCAATGGGACAGGATCCAAGGGAGACCCAGTACTTC
13,NA,TRBJ1-1,TRBV19,TRBD1,CATGDRASTEAFF,TGTGCCACCGGAGACAGGGCCAGTACTGAAGCTTTCTTT
14,NA,TRBJ1-2,TRBV5-1,NA,CASSLSAGRYGYTF,TGCGCCAGCAGCTTGAGTGCAGGCCGCTATGGCTACACCTTC
15,NA,TRBJ2-1,TRBV5-1,TRBD1,CASSLGDRSLNEQFF,TGCGCCAGCAGCTTGGGGGACAGGTCGTTGAATGAGCAGTTCTTC
18,NA,TRBJ1-5,TRBV28,TRBD1,CASRTGGASPYSNQPQHF,TGTGCCAGCAGGACAGGGGGCGCCTCACCTTATAGCAATCAGCCCCAGCATTTT
14,NA,TRBJ2-3,TRBV3-1/TRBV3-2,NA,CASSRLRGTDTQYF,TGTGCCAGCAGCCGCCTCAGGGGCACAGATACGCAGTATTTT
12,few,TRBJ1-1,TRBV29-1,NA,CSAGGSGTEAFF,TGCAGCGCCGGAGGAAGCGGGACTGAAGCTTTCTTT
15,NA,TRBJ2-2,TRBV6-5,NA,CASSSGTKNTGELFF,TGTGCCAGCAGTTCCGGGACAAAGAACACCGGGGAGCTGTTTTTT
16,few,TRBJ1-5,TRBV27,NA,CASRKRGITSNQPQHF,TGTGCCAGCAGGAAGAGGGGAATAACTAGCAATCAGCCCCAGCATTTT
20,NA,TRBJ2-5,TRBV5-1,TRBD2,CASSLLPLAGAPNNRETQYF,TGCGCCAGCAGCTTGCTGCCACTAGCGGGGGCCCCCAACAACCGAGAGACCCAGTACTTC
15,NA,TRBJ1-4,TRBV25-1,NA,CASSESNSFNEKLFF,TGTGCCAGCAGTGAATCTAACAGTTTTAATGAAAAACTGTTTTTT
15,NA,TRBJ1-3,TRBV7-8,NA,CASSSSQVSGNTIYF,TGTGCCAGCAGCTCCTCACAGGTCTCTGGAAACACCATATATTTT
16,NA,TRBJ1-2,TRBV15,NA,CATSRVGSPPNYGYTF,TGTGCCACCAGCAGAGTTGGCAGCCCTCCTAACTATGGCTACACCTTC
13,few,TRBJ2-2,TRBV5-4,NA,CASSFAGAGELFF,TGTGCCAGCAGCTTTGCCGGGGCCGGGGAGCTGTTTTTT
16,NA,TRBJ1-1,TRBV18,TRBD1,CASSPVPRTGRTEAFF,TGTGCCAGCTCACCAGTCCCAAGGACAGGGCGCACTGAAGCTTTCTTT
16,NA,TRBJ1-4,TRBV28,TRBD1,CASSPWGTATNEKLFF,TGTGCCAGCAGTCCCTGGGGGACAGCAACTAATGAAAAACTGTTTTTT
15,NA,TRBJ2-4,TRBV18,NA,CASSPPESTKNIQYF,TGTGCCAGCTCACCACCGGAGTCTACCAAAAACATTCAGTACTTC
16,NA,TRBJ2-5,TRBV5-1,TRBD2,CASSPLTAGTKETQYF,TGCGCCAGCAGCCCCCTTACGGCGGGGACTAAAGAGACCCAGTACTTC
14,NA,TRBJ2-6,TRBV19,NA,CAFLPGSGANVLTF,TGTGCCTTCCTCCCCGGCTCTGGGGCCAACGTCCTGACTTTC
15,NA,TRBJ2-3,TRBV6-5,NA,CASSYSRGSTDTQYF,TGTGCCAGCAGTTACTCGAGGGGGAGCACAGATACGCAGTATTTT
15,once,TRBJ1-2,TRBV28,NA,CASSFVTSGYDGYTF,TGTGCCAGCAGTTTTGTTACCTCTGGGTATGATGGCTACACCTTC
14,NA,TRBJ1-4,TRBV6-5,NA,CASSYYAGNEKLFF,TGTGCCAGCAGTTACTATGCGGGGAATGAAAAACTGTTTTTT
14,NA,TRBJ2-1,TRBV2,NA,CASSEQGREFEQFF,TGTGCCAGCAGTGAACAGGGAAGGGAATTCGAGCAGTTCTTC
15,few,TRBJ2-1,TRBV3-1/TRBV3-2,TRBD2,CASSQTGLAGDEQFF,TGTGCCAGCAGCCAAACGGGACTAGCGGGGGATGAGCAGTTCTTC
14,NA,TRBJ1-1,TRBV28,NA,CASSFIRGVAEAFF,TGTGCCAGCAGTTTCATCAGGGGCGTCGCTGAAGCTTTCTTT
15,NA,TRBJ2-5,TRBV5-1,NA,CASSYEPGGGETQYF,TGCGCCAGCAGCTACGAGCCCGGTGGGGGAGAGACCCAGTACTTC